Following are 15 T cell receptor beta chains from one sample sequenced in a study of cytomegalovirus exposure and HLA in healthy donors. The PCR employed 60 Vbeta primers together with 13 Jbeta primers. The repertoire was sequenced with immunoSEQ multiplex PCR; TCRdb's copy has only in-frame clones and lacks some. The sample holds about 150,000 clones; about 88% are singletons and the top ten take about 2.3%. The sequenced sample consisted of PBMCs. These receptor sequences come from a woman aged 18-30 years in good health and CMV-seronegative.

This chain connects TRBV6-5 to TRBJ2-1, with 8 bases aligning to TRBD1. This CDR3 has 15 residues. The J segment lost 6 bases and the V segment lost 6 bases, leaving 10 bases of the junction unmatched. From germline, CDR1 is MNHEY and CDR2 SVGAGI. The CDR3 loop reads CASSTDRGWGNEQFF. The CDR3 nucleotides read TGTGCCAGCAGCACCGACAGGGGATGGGGCAATGAGCAGTTCTTC.

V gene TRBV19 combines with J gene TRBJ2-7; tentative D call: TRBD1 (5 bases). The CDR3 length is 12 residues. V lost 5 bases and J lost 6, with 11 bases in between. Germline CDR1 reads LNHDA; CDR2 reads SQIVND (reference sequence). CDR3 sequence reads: CASSVQGAEQYF. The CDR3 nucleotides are TGTGCCAGTAGTGTTCAGGGTGCCGAGCAGTACTTC.

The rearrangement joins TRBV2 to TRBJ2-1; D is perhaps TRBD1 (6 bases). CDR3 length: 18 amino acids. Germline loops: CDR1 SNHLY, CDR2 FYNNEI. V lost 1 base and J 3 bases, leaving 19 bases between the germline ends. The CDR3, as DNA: TGTGCCAGCAGTGAAGGGGCAGGGGCCCCCTACATCTACAATGAGCAGTTCTTC. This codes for CASSEGAGAPYIYNEQFF.

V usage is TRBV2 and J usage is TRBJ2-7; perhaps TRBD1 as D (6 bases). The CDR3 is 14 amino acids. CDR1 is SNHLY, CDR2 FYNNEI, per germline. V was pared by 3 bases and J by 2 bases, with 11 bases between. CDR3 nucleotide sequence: TGTGCCAGCAGTGAGGACAGACCGACCTACGAGCAGTACTTC. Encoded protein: CASSEDRPTYEQYF.

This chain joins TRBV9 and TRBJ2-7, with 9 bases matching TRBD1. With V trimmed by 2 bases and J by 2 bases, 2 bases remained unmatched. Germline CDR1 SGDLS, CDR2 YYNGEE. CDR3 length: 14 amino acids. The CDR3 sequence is CASSVTGGAYEQYF. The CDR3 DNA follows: TGTGCCAGCAGCGTTACAGGGGGCGCCTACGAGCAGTACTTC. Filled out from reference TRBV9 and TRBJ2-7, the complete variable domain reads DSGVTQTPKHLITATGQRVTLRCSPRSGDLSVYWYQQSLDQGLQFLIQYYNGEERAKGNILERFSAQQFPDLHSELNLSSLELGDSALYFCASSVTGGAYEQYFGPGTRLTVT.

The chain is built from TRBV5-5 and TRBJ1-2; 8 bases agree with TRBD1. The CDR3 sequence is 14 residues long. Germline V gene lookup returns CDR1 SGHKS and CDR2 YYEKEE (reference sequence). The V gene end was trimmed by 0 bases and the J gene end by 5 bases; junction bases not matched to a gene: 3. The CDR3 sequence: CASSLEDRAYGYTF. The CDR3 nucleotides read TGTGCCAGCAGCTTGGAGGACAGGGCGTATGGCTACACCTTC.

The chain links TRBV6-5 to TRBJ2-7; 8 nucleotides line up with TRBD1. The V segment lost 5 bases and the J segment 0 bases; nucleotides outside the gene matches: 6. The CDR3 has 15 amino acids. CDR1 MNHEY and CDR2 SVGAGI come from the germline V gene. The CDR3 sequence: CASSLSGTGSYEQYF. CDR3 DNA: TGTGCCAGCAGTCTCTCCGGGACAGGCTCCTACGAGCAGTACTTC.

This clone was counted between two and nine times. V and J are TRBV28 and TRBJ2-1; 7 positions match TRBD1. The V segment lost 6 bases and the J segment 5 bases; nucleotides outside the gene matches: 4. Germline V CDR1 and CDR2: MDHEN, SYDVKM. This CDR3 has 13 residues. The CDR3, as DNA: TGTGCCAGCAGCGTCGACAGGGACAATGAGCAGTTCTTC. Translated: CASSVDRDNEQFF.

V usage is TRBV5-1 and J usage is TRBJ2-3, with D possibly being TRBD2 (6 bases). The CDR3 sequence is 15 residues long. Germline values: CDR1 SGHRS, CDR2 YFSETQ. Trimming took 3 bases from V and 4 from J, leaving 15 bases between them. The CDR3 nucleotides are TGCGCCAGCAGCTCCTTGACGGGGGATTCAGATACGCAGTATTTT. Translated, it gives CASSSLTGDSDTQYF.

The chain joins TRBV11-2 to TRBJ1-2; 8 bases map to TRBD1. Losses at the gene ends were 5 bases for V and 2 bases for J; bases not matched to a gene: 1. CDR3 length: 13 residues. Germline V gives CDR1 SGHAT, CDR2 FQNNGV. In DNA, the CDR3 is TGTGCCAGCAGCCGACAGGGGAACTATGGCTACACCTTC. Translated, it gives CASSRQGNYGYTF.

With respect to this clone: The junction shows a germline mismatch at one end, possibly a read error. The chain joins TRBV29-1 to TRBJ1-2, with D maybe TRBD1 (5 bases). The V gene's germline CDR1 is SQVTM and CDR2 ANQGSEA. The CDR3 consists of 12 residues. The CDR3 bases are TGCAGCGTCGAAGGTCGGGGACTTGGCTACACCTTC. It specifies CSVEGRGLGYTF.

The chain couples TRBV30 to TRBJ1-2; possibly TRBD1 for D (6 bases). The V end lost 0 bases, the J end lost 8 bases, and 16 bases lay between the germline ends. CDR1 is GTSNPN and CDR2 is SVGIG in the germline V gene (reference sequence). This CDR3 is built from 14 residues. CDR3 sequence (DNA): TGTGCCTGGAGTGTACTGGACGGCGGGGGCGGCTACACCTTC. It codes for CAWSVLDGGGGYTF.

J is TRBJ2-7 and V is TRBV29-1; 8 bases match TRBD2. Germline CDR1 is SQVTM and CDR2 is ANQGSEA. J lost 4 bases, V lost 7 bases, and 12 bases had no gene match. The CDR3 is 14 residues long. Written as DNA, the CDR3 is TGCAGCGAGAGAGAAGCGGGAGAACATTACGAGCAGTACTTC. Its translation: CSEREAGEHYEQYF.

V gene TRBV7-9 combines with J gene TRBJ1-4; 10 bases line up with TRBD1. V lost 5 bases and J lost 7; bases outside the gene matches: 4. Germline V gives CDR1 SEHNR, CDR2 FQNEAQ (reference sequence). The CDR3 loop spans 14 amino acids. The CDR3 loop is CASSPTGGGEKLFF. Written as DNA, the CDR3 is TGTGCCAGCAGCCCGACAGGGGGCGGTGAAAAACTGTTTTTT.

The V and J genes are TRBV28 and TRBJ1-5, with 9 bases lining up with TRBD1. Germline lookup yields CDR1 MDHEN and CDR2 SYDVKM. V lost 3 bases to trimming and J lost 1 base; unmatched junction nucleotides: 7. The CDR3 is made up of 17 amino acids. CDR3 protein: CASSFPPGTGSNQPQHF. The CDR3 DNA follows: TGTGCCAGCAGTTTCCCGCCCGGGACAGGGAGCAATCAGCCCCAGCATTTT.